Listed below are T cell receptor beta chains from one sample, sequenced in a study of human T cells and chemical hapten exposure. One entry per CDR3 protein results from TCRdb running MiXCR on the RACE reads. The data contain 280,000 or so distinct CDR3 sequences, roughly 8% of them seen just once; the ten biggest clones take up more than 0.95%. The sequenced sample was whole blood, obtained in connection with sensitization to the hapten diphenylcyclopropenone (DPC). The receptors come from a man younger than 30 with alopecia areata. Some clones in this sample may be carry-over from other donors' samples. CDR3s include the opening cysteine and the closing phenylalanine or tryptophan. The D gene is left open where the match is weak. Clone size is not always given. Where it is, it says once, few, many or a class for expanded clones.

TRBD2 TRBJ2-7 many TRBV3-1 TGTGCCAGCAGCACAAGCGGGACTATCTACGAGCAGTACTTC CASSTSGTIYEQYF
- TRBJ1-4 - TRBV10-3 TGTGCCATCAGCCGGACGGGATTTGCAACTAATGAAAAACTGTTTTTT CAISRTGFATNEKLFF
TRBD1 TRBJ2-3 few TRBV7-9 TGTGCCAGCAGCTTTTCCGGGACAGGGTTCTTCACAGATACGCAGTATTTT CASSFSGTGFFTDTQYF
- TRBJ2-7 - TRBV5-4 TGTGCCAGCAGCTTGGGCTTACAGGGCGGTAGCTCCTACGAGCAGTACTTC CASSLGLQGGSSYEQYF
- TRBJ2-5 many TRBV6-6 TGTGCCAGCAGAAGGGGTAAAGAGACCCAGTACTTC CASRRGKETQYF
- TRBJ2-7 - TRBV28 TGTGCCAGCGATGACAGCTCCTACGAGCAGTACTTC CASDDSSYEQYF
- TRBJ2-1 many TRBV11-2 TGTGCCAGCAGCTCGAACAGGGTTTTCACCTACAATGAGCAGTTCTTC CASSSNRVFTYNEQFF
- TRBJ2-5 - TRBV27 TGTGCCAGCAGTTCAGAGGACTTTCTCCCGGGGACCCAGTACTTC CASSSEDFLPGTQYF
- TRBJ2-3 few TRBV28 TGTGCCAGCAGTACGCTCAGGGGCTCCTTCACAGATACGCAGTATTTT CASSTLRGSFTDTQYF
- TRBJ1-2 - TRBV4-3 TGCGCCAGCAGCCAAGGGACGGGGGACTATGGCTACACCTTC CASSQGTGDYGYTF
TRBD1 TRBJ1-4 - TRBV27 TGTGCCACCCGAAGTTTGGGACAGCTAAATGAAAAACTGTTTTTT CATRSLGQLNEKLFF
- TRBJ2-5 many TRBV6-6 TGTGCCAGCAGTCCCACACGTGGCCAGGAGACCCAGTACTTC CASSPTRGQETQYF
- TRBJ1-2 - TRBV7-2 TGTGCCAGCAGCTTAGTCGGCCAGGGAGAAGTCACCTTC CASSLVGQGEVTF
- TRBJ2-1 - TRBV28 TGTGCCAGCAGTTCAGGGGACTTTGAGCAGTTCTTC CASSSGDFEQFF